This TCR beta chain was observed in a study of early T cells in non-severe SARS-CoV-2 infection. One entry per CDR3 protein, called by TCRdb with MiXCR from the 5' RACE reads. There are 50,000 or so distinct CDR3 sequences in the sample; 5.6% occur only once, and roughly 4.5% lies in the top ten. The CDR3 consists of 13 residues. Per germline, CDR1 SQVTM and CDR2 ANQGSEA. V lost 7 bases and J lost 0; bases outside the gene matches: 5. This clonotype was detected many times. The receptor was isolated from an adult who was a healthcare worker with PCR-confirmed SARS-CoV-2 infection or an uninfected control (not recorded which). Sequencing used whole blood. The rearrangement uses TRBV29-1 and TRBJ2-7, with 8 nucleotides matching TRBD2. In nucleotides, the CDR3 is TGCAGCGCCGTCGGGGGGGACTCCTACGAGCAGTACTTC. Translating gives CSAVGGDSYEQYF.